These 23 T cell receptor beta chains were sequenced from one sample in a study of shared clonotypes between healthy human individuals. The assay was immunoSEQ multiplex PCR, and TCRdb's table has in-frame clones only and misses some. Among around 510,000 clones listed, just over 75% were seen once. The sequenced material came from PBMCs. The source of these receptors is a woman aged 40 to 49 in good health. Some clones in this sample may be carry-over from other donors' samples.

The CDR3 loop reads CAWSVLFGDTIYF. For the CDR3, the DNA is TGTGCCTGGAGTGTCCTCTTCGGGGACACCATATATTTT. V is TRBV30 and J is TRBJ1-3; D not certain. Trimming removed 0 bases from V and 8 bases from J, with 11 bases in between. This CDR3 is 13 amino acids long. Germline CDR1 GTSNPN, CDR2 SVGIG (reference sequence).

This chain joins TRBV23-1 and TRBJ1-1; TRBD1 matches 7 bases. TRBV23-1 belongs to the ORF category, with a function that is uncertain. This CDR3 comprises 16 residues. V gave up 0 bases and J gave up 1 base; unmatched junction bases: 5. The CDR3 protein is CASSQSGDSENTEAFF. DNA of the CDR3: TGCGCCAGCAGTCAATCAGGGGACAGCGAGAACACTGAAGCTTTCTTT.

This chain's CDR3 is CASNPSGAGLETQYF. As DNA, the CDR3 is TGTGCCAGCAACCCCTCAGGGGCGGGGTTGGAGACCCAGTACTTC. The chain has TRBV7-3 and TRBJ2-5; possibly TRBD1 or TRBD2 for D (6 bases each). The germline CDR1 and CDR2 sequences are SGHTA and FQGTGA. V lost 7 bases to trimming and J lost 5 bases, with 20 bases between them. The CDR3 is 15 amino acids. The whole variable domain, filled in from reference TRBV7-3 and TRBJ2-5, reads GAGVSQTPSNKVTEKGKYVELRCDPISGHTALYWYRQSLGQGPEFLIYFQGTGAADDSGLPNDRFFAVRPEGSVSTLKIQRTERGDSAVYLCASNPSGAGLETQYFGPGTRLLVL.

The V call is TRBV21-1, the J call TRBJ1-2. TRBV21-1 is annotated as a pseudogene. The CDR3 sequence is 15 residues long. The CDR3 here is CASSKEGDSNYGYTF. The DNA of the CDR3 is TGTGCCAGCAGCAAAGAGGGAGACAGCAACTATGGCTACACCTTC.

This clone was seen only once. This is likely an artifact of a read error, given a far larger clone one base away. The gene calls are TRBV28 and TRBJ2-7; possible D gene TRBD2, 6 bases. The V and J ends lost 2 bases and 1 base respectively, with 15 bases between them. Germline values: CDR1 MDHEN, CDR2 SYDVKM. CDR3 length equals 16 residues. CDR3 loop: CASSLGVAEPSYEQYF. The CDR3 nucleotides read TGTGCCAGCAGTTTAGGGGTAGCGGAACCTTCCTACGAGCAGTACTTC.

The CDR3 protein is CSVEETGAPNEQFF. The CDR3 DNA reads TGCAGCGTTGAGGAGACAGGGGCACCGAATGAGCAGTTCTTC. The chain joins TRBV29-1 to TRBJ2-1; TRBD1 agrees at 8 bases. This CDR3 is 14 amino acids long. The trim removed 3 bases at V and 7 bases at J, leaving 8 bases unmatched. The germline gives CDR1 SQVTM, CDR2 ANQGSEA.

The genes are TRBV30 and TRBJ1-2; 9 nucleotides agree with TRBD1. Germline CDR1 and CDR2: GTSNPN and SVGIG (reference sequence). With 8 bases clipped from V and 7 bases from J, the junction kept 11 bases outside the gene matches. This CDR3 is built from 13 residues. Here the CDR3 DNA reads TGTGCCCAAACCGGGACAGGGAACGGTGGCTACACCTTC. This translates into CAQTGTGNGGYTF.

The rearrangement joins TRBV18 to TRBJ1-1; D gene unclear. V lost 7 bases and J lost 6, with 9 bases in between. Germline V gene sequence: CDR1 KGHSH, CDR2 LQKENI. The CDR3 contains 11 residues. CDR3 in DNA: TGTGCCAGCTTCGTCGGGGCTGAAGCTTTCTTT. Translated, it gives CASFVGAEAFF.

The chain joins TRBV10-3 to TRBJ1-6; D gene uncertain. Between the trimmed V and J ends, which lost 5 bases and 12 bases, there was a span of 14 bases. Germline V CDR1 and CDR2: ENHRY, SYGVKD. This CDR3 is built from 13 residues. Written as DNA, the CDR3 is TGTGCCATCAGTTTGGACGGCCCAGGACCCCTCCACTTT. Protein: CAISLDGPGPLHF.

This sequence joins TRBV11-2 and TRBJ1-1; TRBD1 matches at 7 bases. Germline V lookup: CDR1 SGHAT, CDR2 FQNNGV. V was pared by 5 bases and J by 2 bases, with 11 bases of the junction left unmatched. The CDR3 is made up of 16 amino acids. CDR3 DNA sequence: TGTGCCAGCAGCCTACCTCGGTCAGGGGGAAACACTGAAGCTTTCTTT. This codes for CASSLPRSGGNTEAFF.

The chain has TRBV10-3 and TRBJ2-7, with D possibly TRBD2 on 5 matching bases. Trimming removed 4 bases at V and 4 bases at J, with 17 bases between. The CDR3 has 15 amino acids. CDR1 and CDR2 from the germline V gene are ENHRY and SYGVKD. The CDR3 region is CAISAVGLAGYEQYF. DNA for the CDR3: TGTGCCATCAGTGCGGTAGGGCTAGCAGGTTACGAGCAGTACTTC.

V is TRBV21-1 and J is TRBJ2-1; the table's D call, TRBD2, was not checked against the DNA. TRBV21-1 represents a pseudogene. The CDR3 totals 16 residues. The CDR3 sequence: CASSIQTGLDYNEQFF. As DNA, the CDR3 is TGTGCCAGCAGCATCCAAACGGGACTAGACTACAATGAGCAGTTCTTC.

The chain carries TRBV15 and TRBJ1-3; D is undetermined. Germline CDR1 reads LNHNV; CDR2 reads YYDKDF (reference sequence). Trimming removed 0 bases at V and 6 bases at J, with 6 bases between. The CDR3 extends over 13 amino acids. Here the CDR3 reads CATSRDVENTIYF. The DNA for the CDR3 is TGTGCCACCAGCAGAGATGTCGAAAACACCATATATTTT.

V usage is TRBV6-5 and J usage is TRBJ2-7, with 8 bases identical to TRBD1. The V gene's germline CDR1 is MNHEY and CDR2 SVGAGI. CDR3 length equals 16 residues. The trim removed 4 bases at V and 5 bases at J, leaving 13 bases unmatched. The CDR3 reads CASSSPRTGSFHEQYF. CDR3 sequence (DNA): TGTGCCAGCAGTTCGCCCCGGACAGGGTCTTTCCACGAGCAGTACTTC.

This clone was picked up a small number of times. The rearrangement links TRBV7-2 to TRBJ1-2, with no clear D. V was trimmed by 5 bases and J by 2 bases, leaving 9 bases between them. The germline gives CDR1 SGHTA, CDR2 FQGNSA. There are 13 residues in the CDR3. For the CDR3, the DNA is TGTGCCAGCAGCCAAACCTGGAACTATGGCTACACCTTC. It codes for CASSQTWNYGYTF.

CDR3 nucleotides: TGCGCCAGCAGCTTGGGCAGGGGGAGTCAATCCTACGAGCAGTACTTC. Its protein is CASSLGRGSQSYEQYF. V gene TRBV5-1 combines with J gene TRBJ2-7, with 7 bases matching TRBD1. Trimming removed 0 bases from V and 1 base from J; junction bases left unmatched: 7. The germline V gene has CDR1 SGHRS and CDR2 YFSETQ. The CDR3 runs 16 residues.

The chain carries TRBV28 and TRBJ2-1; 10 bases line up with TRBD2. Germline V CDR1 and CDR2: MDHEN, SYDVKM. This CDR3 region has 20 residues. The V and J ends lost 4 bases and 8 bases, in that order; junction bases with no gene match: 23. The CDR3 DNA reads TGTGCCAGCAGTTCCGACCCAACCCCGTGGACTAGCGGCCGATACGATGAGCAGTTCTTC. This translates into CASSSDPTPWTSGRYDEQFF.

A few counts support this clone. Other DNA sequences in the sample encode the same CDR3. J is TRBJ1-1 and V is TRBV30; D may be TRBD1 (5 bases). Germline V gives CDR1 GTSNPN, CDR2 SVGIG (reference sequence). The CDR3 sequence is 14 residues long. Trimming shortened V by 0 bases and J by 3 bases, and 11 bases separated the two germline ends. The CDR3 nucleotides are TGTGCCTGGAGTGTACTTCTAGGGGACACTGAAGCTTTCTTT. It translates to CAWSVLLGDTEAFF. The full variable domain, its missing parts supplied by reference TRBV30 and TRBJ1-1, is SQTIHQWPATLVQPVGSPLSLECTVEGTSNPNLYWYRQAAGRGLQLLFYSVGIGQISSEVPQNLSASRPQDRQFILSSKKLLLSDSGFYLCAWSVLLGDTEAFFGQGTRLTVV.

This CDR3 reads CASSTRDRLGGELFF. The CDR3 nucleotides are TGTGCCAGCAGTACCCGGGACAGACTGGGCGGGGAGCTGTTTTTT. The chain links TRBV28 to TRBJ2-2; 7 nucleotides agree with TRBD1. Trimming cost V 5 bases and J 7 bases; bases outside gene matches: 10. The CDR3 length is 15 residues. CDR1 is MDHEN and CDR2 is SYDVKM in the germline V gene.

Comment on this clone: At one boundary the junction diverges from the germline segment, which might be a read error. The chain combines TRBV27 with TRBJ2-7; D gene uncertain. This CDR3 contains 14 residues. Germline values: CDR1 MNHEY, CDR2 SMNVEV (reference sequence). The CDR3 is CACRPSRFSYEQYF. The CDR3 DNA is TGTGCCTGCAGACCCTCTAGATTCTCCTACGAGCAGTACTTC.

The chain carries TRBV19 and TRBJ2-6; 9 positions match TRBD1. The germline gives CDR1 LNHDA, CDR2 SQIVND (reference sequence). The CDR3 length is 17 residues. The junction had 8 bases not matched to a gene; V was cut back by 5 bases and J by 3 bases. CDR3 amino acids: CASSLSQGARGANVLTF. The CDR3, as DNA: TGTGCCAGTAGTTTGTCACAGGGGGCGCGTGGGGCCAACGTCCTGACTTTC.

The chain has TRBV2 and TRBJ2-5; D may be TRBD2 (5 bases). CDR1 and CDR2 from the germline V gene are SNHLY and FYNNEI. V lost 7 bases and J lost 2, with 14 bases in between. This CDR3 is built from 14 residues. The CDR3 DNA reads TGTGCCAGCACTGGCCCTAGCCGACAAGAGACCCAGTACTTC. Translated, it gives CASTGPSRQETQYF.

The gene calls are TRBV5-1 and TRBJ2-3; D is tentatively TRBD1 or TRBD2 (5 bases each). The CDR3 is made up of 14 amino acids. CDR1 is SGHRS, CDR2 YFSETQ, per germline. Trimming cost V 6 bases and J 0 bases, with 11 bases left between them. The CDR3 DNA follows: TGCGCCAGCATGAGGGGCGGGAGCACAGATACGCAGTATTTT. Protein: CASMRGGSTDTQYF.